This TCR beta chain was captured by sequencing in a study of blood T cell repertoires in COVID-19. The CDR3 sequence is 14 residues long. Germline assignment: CDR1 LNHDA and CDR2 SQIVND (reference sequence). V was cut by 5 bases and J by 2 bases, with 10 bases left in between. This clone showed up just once. Clones were sequenced by immunoSEQ multiplex PCR, and TCRdb holds only the in-frame ones, with some missing. The table shows about 94,000 clones, with 80% occurring only once. The chain is built from TRBV19 and TRBJ1-5; the D gene is possibly TRBD1 (5 bases). Sequenced sample: peripheral blood. This clonotype was obtained from a human donor in a cohort sampled during active COVID-19. The CDR3 DNA follows: TGTGCCAGTAGTCTAAGGGGCGGCAATCAGCCCCAGCATTTT. Encoded protein: CASSLRGGNQPQHF.